The source of this T cell receptor (beta chain) is a study of T cell responses to AZD1222 COVID-19 vaccine. Of note for this clone: What it recognizes is unknown.

Notes on the study in general: Donors in the cohort were predominantly white British and more often female, and clonal diversity was possibly underestimated. A rise in Spike-specific TCR breadth and depth followed two AZD1222 doses.

Germline assignment: CDR1 SGHRS and CDR2 YFSETQ. This CDR3 is 17 amino acids long. The V segment lost 0 bases and the J segment 7 bases; nucleotides outside the gene matches: 13. Libraries were prepared by immunoSEQ multiplex PCR; TCRdb keeps only in-frame clonotypes and omits some of them. The table lists 90,000 to 100,000 clones, around nine tenths of them singletons, with approximately 15% in the top ten. The receptor's source is an adult who received the AZD1222 COVID-19 vaccine. The gene calls are TRBV5-1 and TRBJ2-1, with TRBD2 matching 7 bases. The material sequenced was peripheral blood, taken 28 days after the second AZD1222 dose. The chain's CDR3 is CASSLVWRERLTNEQFF. CDR3 coding DNA: TGCGCCAGCAGCTTGGTCTGGCGGGAGAGGCTTACGAATGAGCAGTTCTTC.